The rows below give T cell receptor beta chains drawn from one sample of a study of blood T cells in healthy people across ages. MiXCR was run by TCRdb on the 5' RACE reads, yielding one entry per CDR3 protein. This table has roughly 800,000 distinct CDR3 sequences, about 26% appearing once. This sample also appeared in a second study, on T cells of mothers and their children.

Material: blood. The receptors here all came from a boy between 10 and 17 years old in good health. CDR3s include the opening cysteine and the closing phenylalanine or tryptophan. Each record gives: V gene, D gene, J gene, clone size, CDR3 protein, CDR3 DNA. D genes are given only for firm matches. Part of the rows lack a size; the others show once, few, many or a class for expanded clones.

TRBV6-5	TRBD2	TRBJ2-3	few	CASSYSLAGGDTQYF	TGTGCCAGCAGTTACTCCCTAGCGGGGGGAGATACGCAGTATTTT
TRBV20-1	TRBD2	TRBJ2-5	.	CSARRGLAGEETQCF	TGCAGTGCTAGAAGGGGACTAGCGGGGGAAGAGACCCAGTGCTTC
TRBV6-1	.	TRBJ2-7	.	CASSYQDTYEQYF	TGTGCCAGCAGCTACCAGGACACCTACGAGCAGTACTTC
TRBV5-1	.	TRBJ2-1	.	CASSLELVGANEQFF	TGCGCCAGCAGCTTAGAACTAGTCGGCGCCAATGAGCAGTTCTTC
TRBV29-1	.	TRBJ2-5	.	CSGNRDQETQYF	TGCAGCGGCAACAGGGACCAAGAGACCCAGTACTTC
TRBV7-9	.	TRBJ1-4	.	CASRFMAGEEKLFF	TGTGCCAGCAGATTCATGGCAGGGGAAGAAAAACTGTTTTTT
TRBV29-1	.	TRBJ1-2	.	CSSFGDENYGGYTF	TGCAGCTCCTTCGGGGACGAAAACTATGGCGGCTACACCTTC
TRBV7-9	.	TRBJ1-5	few	CASSPSGGSNQPQHF	TGTGCCAGCAGCCCAAGTGGGGGGAGCAATCAGCCCCAGCATTTT
TRBV12-3/TRBV12-4	TRBD2	TRBJ2-2	few	CASSSHGGTTGELFF	TGTGCCAGCAGTTCCCACGGGGGGACCACCGGGGAGCTGTTTTTT
TRBV3-1	.	TRBJ2-3	.	CASSPNHTTVVDVGTQYF	TGTGCCAGCAGCCCTAACCACACGACCGTAGTGGACGTGGGTACGCAGTATTTT
TRBV14	.	TRBJ1-1	few	CASSPFLMNTEAFF	TGTGCCAGCAGCCCCTTCCTGATGAACACTGAAGCTTTCTTT
TRBV6-5	.	TRBJ2-5	.	CASSYPTDSHQETQYF	TGTGCCAGCAGTTACCCCACGGACAGTCACCAAGAGACCCAGTACTTC
TRBV7-3	TRBD2	TRBJ2-1	.	CASSLTGTSGGNEQFF	TGTGCCAGCAGCTTAACGGGGACTAGCGGGGGTAATGAGCAGTTCTTC
TRBV5-1	.	TRBJ2-2	few	CASSLAGRGMGELFF	TGCGCCAGCAGCTTGGCGGGACGGGGAATGGGGGAGCTGTTTTTT
TRBV29-1	TRBD1	TRBJ1-2	.	CSVEDGGQGEEYTF	TGCAGCGTTGAAGATGGAGGACAGGGAGAAGAATACACCTTC
TRBV20-1	.	TRBJ2-5	few	CTVGLETQYF	TGCACAGTGGGGCTAGAGACCCAGTACTTC
TRBV30	.	TRBJ2-1	.	CAWNLQGWNEQFF	TGTGCCTGGAACCTTCAGGGGTGGAATGAGCAGTTCTTC
TRBV5-1	TRBD2	TRBJ2-5	.	CASSRGGNPETQYF	TGCGCCAGCAGCCGGGGGGGGAATCCGGAGACCCAGTACTTC
TRBV7-6	.	TRBJ1-1	few	CASSLGWTASTEAFF	TGTGCCAGCAGCTTAGGCTGGACAGCTAGCACTGAAGCTTTCTTT
TRBV24-1	TRBD1	TRBJ2-1	.	CATSDPGQGDNEQFF	TGTGCCACCAGTGACCCTGGACAGGGCGACAATGAGCAGTTCTTC
TRBV30	.	TRBJ2-7	few	CAWSFKASEQYF	TGTGCCTGGAGTTTTAAGGCGTCCGAGCAGTACTTC
TRBV5-1	.	TRBJ2-1	.	CASSLVGNYNEQFF	TGCGCCAGCAGCTTGGTAGGGAATTACAATGAGCAGTTCTTC
TRBV12-3/TRBV12-4	.	TRBJ2-1	once	CASSPLGTLSYNEQFF	TGTGCCAGCAGTCCACTCGGGACACTTTCCTACAATGAGCAGTTCTTC
TRBV7-6	.	TRBJ1-5	.	CASSLARGQPQHF	TGTGCCAGTAGCTTAGCGAGGGGTCAGCCCCAGCATTTT
TRBV28	TRBD2	TRBJ2-4	few	CASSPWLAGYRLAKNIQYF	TGTGCCAGCAGCCCCTGGCTAGCGGGGTACCGTCTAGCCAAAAACATTCAGTACTTC
TRBV12-3/TRBV12-4	TRBD1	TRBJ2-3	.	CASSLIRQGADTQYF	TGTGCCAGCAGTTTAATCCGACAGGGCGCAGATACGCAGTATTTT
TRBV19	.	TRBJ2-7	few	CASSISRAGPYEQYF	TGTGCCAGTAGTATTTCCAGGGCGGGTCCCTACGAGCAGTACTTC
TRBV5-1	.	TRBJ1-2	many	CASSLEDYGYTF	TGTGCCAGCAGTTTAGAAGATTATGGCTACACCTTC
TRBV7-7	TRBD2	TRBJ2-5	few	CASSLDAGGSAFRETQYF	TGTGCCAGCAGCTTAGATGCGGGGGGGTCCGCCTTCAGGGAGACCCAGTACTTC
TRBV20-1	.	TRBJ1-2	.	CSALLGGVRGGYPF	TGCAGTGCCCTTCTCGGAGGGGTTAGAGGTGGCTACCCCTTC
TRBV20-1	.	TRBJ2-7	few	CSARRGPPSYEQYF	TGCAGTGCTAGACGGGGACCGCCGTCCTACGAGCAGTACTTC
TRBV7-9	TRBD1	TRBJ2-7	few	CASSSVGGTLREQYF	TGTGCCAGCAGCTCCGTAGGGGGCACCCTTCGCGAGCAGTACTTC
TRBV5-1	.	TRBJ2-7	once	CASSFRGEDPYEQYF	TGCGCCAGCAGCTTCAGAGGAGAGGATCCCTACGAGCAGTACTTC
TRBV6-2/TRBV6-3	.	TRBJ2-5	.	CASSTPGFQYF	TGTGCCAGCAGCACGCCGGGATTCCAGTACTTC
TRBV20-1	.	TRBJ2-1	.	CSARRRGEYNEQFF	TGCAGTGCTAGGAGGAGGGGGGAGTACAATGAGCAGTTCTTC
TRBV6-6	.	TRBJ2-5	.	CATGQTQYF	TGTGCCACAGGCCAGACCCAGTACTTC
TRBV27	TRBD2	TRBJ2-7	few	CASSLSGGGAINEQYF	TGTGCCAGCAGTTTAAGTGGCGGGGGGGCCATCAACGAGCAGTACTTC
TRBV6-5	.	TRBJ1-1	.	CASSSRGRGANTEAFF	TGTGCCAGCAGTTCCCGTGGTAGGGGGGCCAACACTGAAGCTTTCTTT
TRBV2	TRBD1	TRBJ2-5	few	CASRRQGGRQETQYF	TGTGCCAGCAGACGACAGGGTGGACGACAAGAGACCCAGTACTTC
TRBV2	.	TRBJ2-1	.	CASSDRHFYNEQFF	TGTGCCAGCAGTGATCGACACTTCTACAATGAGCAGTTCTTC
TRBV3-1	.	TRBJ1-2	.	CASTRRDPRSENGYTF	TGTGCCAGCACCCGGAGGGACCCTCGCTCGGAGAATGGCTACACCTTC
TRBV24-1	.	TRBJ2-1	few	CATSDPTSSYEQFF	TGTGCCACCAGTGACCCGACTAGTTCTTATGAGCAGTTCTTC
TRBV7-9	.	TRBJ2-2	few	CASSLGLRLALLTGELFF	TGTGCCAGCAGCTTAGGTCTACGGCTAGCGCTTCTCACCGGGGAGCTGTTTTTT
TRBV18	.	TRBJ1-5	.	CASSPEVGNQPQHF	TGTGCCAGCTCACCCGAGGTGGGCAATCAGCCCCAGCATTTT
TRBV12-3/TRBV12-4	.	TRBJ1-6	.	CASTDTGAAPLHF	TGTGCCAGCACTGATACGGGTGCTGCACCCCTCCACTTT
TRBV25-1	.	TRBJ1-3	.	CATSSGNTIYF	TGTGCCACTTCAAGTGGAAACACCATATATTTT
TRBV7-9	.	TRBJ1-1	.	CASSVHGENTEAFF	TGTGCCAGCAGCGTCCACGGGGAGAACACTGAAGCTTTCTTT
TRBV6-1	.	TRBJ2-1	.	CASSEAPGGRYNEQFF	TGTGCCAGCAGTGAAGCGCCGGGGGGCCGCTACAATGAGCAGTTCTTC
TRBV25-1	.	TRBJ2-7	.	CASTAGGGEQYF	TGTGCCAGCACCGCAGGAGGAGGGGAGCAGTACTTC
TRBV24-1	TRBD1	TRBJ1-5	.	CATSDSTGGGEGQPQHF	TGTGCCACCAGTGATTCGACAGGGGGAGGCGAAGGTCAGCCCCAGCATTTT
TRBV18	.	TRBJ2-7	many	CASSPLGVEQYF	TGTGCCAGCTCACCTTTAGGGGTCGAGCAGTACTTC